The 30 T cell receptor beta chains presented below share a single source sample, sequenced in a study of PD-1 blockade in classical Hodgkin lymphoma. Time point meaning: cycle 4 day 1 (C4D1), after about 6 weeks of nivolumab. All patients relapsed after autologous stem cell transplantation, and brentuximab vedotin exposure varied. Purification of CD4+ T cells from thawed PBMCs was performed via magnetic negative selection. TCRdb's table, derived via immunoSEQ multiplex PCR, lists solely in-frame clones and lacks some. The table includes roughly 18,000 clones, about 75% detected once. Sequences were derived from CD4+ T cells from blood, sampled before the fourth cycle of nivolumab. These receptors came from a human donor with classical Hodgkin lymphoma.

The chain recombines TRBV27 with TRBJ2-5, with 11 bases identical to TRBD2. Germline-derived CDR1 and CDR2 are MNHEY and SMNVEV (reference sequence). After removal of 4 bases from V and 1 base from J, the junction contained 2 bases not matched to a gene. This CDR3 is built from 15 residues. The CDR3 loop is CASSSGLAGQETQYF. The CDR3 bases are TGTGCCAGCAGTTCAGGACTAGCGGGCCAAGAGACCCAGTACTTC.

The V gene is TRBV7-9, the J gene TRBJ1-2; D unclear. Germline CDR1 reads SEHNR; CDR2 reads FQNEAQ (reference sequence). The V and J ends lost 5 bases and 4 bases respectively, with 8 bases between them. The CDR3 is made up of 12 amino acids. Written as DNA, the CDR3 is TGTGCCAGCAGCCAAGACTCCTATGGCTACACCTTC. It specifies CASSQDSYGYTF.

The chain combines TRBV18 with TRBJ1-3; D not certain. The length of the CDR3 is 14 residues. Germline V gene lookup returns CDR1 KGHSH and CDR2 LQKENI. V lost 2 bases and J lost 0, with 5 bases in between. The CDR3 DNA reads TGTGCCAGCTCACCAGTCAGCTCTGGAAACACCATATATTTT. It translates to CASSPVSSGNTIYF.

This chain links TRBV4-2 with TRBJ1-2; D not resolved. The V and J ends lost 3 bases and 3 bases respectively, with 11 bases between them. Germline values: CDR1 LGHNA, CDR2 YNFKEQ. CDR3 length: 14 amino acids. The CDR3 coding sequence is TGTGCCAGCAGCCACCTTCGATCGGACTATGGCTACACCTTC. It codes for CASSHLRSDYGYTF.

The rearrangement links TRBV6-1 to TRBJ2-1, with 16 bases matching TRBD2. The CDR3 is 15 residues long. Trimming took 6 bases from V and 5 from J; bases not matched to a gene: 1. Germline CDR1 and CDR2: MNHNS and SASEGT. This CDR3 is CASRGLAGGNNEQFF. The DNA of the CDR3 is TGTGCCAGCAGGGGACTAGCGGGGGGGAACAATGAGCAGTTCTTC.

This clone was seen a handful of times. This CDR3 is CAWRAGPGNGYTF. Here the CDR3 DNA reads TGTGCCTGGAGGGCGGGGCCAGGGAACGGCTACACCTTC. The chain carries TRBV30 and TRBJ1-2; tentative D call: TRBD1 (5 bases). The CDR3 has 13 residues. V lost 3 bases and J lost 8, with 16 bases in between. From germline, CDR1 is GTSNPN and CDR2 SVGIG (reference sequence).

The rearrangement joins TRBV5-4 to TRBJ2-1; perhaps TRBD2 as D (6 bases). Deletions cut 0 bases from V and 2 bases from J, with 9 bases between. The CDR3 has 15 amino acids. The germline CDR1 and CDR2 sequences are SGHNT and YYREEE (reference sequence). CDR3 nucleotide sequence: TGTGCCAGCAGCTTGGAGGGCGGGACCTACAATGAGCAGTTCTTC. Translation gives CASSLEGGTYNEQFF.

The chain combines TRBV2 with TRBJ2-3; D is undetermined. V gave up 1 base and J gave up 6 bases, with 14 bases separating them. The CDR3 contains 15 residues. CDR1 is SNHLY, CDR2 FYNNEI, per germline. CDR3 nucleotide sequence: TGTGCCAGCAGTGAAGAATCCTCTTTGGGGGATACGCAGTATTTT. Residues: CASSEESSLGDTQYF.

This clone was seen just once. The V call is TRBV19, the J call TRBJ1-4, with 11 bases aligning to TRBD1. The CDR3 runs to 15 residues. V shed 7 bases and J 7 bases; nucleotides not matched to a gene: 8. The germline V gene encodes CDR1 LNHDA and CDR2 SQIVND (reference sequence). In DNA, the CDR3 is TGTGCCAGTACCCCGGGACAGGGGGAAACTGAAAAACTGTTTTTT. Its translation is CASTPGQGETEKLFF.

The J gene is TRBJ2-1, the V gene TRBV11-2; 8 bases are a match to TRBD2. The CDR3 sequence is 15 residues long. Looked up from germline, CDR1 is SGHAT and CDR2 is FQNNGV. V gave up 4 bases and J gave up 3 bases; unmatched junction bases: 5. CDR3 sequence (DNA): TGTGCCAGCAGCTCCCTCAGCGGGGGCTACAATGAGCAGTTCTTC. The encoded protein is CASSSLSGGYNEQFF.

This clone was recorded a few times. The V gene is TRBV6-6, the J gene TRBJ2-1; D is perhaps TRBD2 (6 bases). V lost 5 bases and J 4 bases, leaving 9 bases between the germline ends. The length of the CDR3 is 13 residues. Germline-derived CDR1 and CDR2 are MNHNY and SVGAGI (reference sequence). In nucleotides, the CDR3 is TGTGCCAGCAGTGAGGGACTTTACAATGAGCAGTTCTTC. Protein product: CASSEGLYNEQFF.

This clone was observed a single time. The CDR3 DNA reads as TGTGCCAGCAGCTTGACAGATGCTAACTATGGCTACACCTTC. Protein: CASSLTDANYGYTF. The chain combines TRBV5-4 with TRBJ1-2; no clear D. The CDR3 contains 14 residues. Per germline, CDR1 SGHNT and CDR2 YYREEE (reference sequence). V dropped 1 base and J dropped 0 bases, with 7 bases sitting between them.

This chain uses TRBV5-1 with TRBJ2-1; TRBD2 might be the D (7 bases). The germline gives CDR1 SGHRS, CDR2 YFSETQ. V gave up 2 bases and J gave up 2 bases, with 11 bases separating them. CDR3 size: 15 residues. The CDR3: CASSFEGGTYNEQFF. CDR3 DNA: TGCGCCAGCAGCTTTGAGGGGGGGACCTACAATGAGCAGTTCTTC.

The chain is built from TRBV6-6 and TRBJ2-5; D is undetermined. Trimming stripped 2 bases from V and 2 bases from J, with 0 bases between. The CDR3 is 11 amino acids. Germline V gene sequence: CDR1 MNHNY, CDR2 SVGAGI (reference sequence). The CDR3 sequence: CASSYQETQYF. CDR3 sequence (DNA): TGTGCCAGCAGTTACCAAGAGACCCAGTACTTC.

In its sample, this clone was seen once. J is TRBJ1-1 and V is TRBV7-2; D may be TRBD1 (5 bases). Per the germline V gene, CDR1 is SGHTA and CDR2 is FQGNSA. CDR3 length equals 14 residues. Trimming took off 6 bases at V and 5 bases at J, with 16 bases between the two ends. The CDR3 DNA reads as TGTGCCAGCAGAACTATTTGGGGGGAAACTGAAGCTTTCTTT. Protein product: CASRTIWGETEAFF.

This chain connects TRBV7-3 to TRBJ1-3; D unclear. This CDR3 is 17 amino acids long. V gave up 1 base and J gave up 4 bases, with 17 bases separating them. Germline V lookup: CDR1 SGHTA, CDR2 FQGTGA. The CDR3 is CASSLIYLTREGNTIYF. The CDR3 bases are TGTGCCAGCAGCTTAATATATTTGACAAGGGAAGGAAACACCATATATTTT.

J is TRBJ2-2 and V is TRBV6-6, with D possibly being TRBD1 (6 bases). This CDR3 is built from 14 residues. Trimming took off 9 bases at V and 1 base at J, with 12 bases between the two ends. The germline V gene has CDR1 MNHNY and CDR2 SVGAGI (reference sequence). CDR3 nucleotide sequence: TGTGCCAGTTTCTACAGGGAGAACACCGGGGAGCTGTTTTTT. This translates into CASFYRENTGELFF.

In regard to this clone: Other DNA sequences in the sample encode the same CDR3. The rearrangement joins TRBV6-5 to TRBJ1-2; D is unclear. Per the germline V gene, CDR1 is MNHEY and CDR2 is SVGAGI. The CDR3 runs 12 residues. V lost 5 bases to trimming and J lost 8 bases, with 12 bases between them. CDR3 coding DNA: TGTGCCAGCAGTCCCCGTCCCGGGGGCTACACCTTC. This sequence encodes CASSPRPGGYTF.

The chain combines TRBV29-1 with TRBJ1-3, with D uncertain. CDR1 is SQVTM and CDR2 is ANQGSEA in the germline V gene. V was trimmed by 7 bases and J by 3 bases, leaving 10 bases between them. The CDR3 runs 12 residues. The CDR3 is CSAGVFGNTIYF. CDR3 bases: TGCAGCGCCGGGGTTTTTGGAAACACCATATATTTT.

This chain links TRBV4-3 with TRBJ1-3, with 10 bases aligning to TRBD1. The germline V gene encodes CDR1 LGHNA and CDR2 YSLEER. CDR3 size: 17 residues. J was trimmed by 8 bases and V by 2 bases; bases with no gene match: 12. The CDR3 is CASSQYRGTGAEDTIYF. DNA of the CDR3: TGCGCCAGCAGCCAATATCGGGGGACAGGGGCTGAGGACACCATATATTTT.

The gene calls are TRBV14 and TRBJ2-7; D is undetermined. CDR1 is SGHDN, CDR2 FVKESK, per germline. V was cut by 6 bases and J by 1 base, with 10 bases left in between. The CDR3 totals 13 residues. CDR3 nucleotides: TGTGCCAGCAGGACGGCAGGATCCTACGAGCAGTACTTC. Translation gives CASRTAGSYEQYF.

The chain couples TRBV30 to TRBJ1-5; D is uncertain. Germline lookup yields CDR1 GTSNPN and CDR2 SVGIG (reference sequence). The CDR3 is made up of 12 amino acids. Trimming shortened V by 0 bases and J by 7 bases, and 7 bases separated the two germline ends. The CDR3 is CAWSVGPQPQHF. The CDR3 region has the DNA TGTGCCTGGAGTGTCGGGCCCCAGCCCCAGCATTTT.

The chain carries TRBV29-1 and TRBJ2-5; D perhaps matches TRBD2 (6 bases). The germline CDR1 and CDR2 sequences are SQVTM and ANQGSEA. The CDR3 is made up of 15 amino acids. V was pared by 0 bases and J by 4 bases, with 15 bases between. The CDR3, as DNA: TGCAGCGTTGAAGATCGCGGGGTAAGAGGAGAGACCCAGTACTTC. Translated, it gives CSVEDRGVRGETQYF.

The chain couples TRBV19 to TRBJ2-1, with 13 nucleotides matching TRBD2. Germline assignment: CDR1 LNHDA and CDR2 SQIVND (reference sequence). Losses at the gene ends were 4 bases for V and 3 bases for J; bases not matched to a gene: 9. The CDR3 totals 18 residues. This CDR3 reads CASSRRWGLAGNYNEQFF. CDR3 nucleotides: TGTGCCAGTAGTAGGAGGTGGGGACTAGCGGGGAACTACAATGAGCAGTTCTTC.

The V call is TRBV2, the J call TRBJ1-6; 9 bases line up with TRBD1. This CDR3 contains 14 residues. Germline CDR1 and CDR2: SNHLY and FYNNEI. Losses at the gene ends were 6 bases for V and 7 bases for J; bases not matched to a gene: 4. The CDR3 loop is CASRGQGRNSPLHF. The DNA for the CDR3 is TGTGCCAGCAGAGGACAGGGGAGGAATTCACCCCTCCACTTT.

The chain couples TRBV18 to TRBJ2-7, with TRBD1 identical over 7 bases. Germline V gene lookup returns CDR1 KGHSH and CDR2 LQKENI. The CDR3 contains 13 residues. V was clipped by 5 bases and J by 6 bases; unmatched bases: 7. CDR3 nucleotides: TGTGCCAGCTCAACCACAGGGGAAAGCGAGCAGTACTTC. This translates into CASSTTGESEQYF.

CDR3 DNA sequence: TGCGCCAGCAGCTTGGGGCAGGCCTGGACTGAAGCTTTCTTT. Residues: CASSLGQAWTEAFF. The chain recombines TRBV5-1 with TRBJ1-1; no firm D call. Germline CDR1 and CDR2: SGHRS and YFSETQ. The V and J ends lost 0 bases and 5 bases respectively, with 11 bases between them. The CDR3 sequence is 14 residues long.

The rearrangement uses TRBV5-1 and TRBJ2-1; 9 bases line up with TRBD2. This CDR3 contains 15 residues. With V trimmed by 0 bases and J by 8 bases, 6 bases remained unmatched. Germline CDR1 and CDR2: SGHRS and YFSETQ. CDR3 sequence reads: CASSLAAGGRDEQFF. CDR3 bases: TGCGCCAGCAGCTTGGCAGCGGGGGGCCGGGATGAGCAGTTCTTC.

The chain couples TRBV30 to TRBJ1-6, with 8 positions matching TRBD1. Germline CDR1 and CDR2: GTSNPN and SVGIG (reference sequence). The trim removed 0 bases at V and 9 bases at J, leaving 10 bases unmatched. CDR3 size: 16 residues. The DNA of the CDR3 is TGTGCCTGGAGTGTAAGCGGGGGGACAGGAGGTTCACCCCTCCACTTT. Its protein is CAWSVSGGTGGSPLHF.

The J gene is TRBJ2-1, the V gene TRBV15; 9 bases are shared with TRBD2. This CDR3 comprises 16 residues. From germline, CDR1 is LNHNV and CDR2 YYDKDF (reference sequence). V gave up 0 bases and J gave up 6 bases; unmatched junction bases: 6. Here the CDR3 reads CATSRDRAGGFNEQFF. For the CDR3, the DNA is TGTGCCACCAGCAGAGATCGGGCGGGAGGGTTCAATGAGCAGTTCTTC. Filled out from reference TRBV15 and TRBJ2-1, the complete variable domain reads DAMVIQNPRYQVTQFGKPVTLSCSQTLNHNVMYWYQQKSSQAPKLLFHYYDKDFNNEADTPDNFQSRRPNTSFCFLDIRSPGLGDTAMYLCATSRDRAGGFNEQFFGPGTRLTVL.